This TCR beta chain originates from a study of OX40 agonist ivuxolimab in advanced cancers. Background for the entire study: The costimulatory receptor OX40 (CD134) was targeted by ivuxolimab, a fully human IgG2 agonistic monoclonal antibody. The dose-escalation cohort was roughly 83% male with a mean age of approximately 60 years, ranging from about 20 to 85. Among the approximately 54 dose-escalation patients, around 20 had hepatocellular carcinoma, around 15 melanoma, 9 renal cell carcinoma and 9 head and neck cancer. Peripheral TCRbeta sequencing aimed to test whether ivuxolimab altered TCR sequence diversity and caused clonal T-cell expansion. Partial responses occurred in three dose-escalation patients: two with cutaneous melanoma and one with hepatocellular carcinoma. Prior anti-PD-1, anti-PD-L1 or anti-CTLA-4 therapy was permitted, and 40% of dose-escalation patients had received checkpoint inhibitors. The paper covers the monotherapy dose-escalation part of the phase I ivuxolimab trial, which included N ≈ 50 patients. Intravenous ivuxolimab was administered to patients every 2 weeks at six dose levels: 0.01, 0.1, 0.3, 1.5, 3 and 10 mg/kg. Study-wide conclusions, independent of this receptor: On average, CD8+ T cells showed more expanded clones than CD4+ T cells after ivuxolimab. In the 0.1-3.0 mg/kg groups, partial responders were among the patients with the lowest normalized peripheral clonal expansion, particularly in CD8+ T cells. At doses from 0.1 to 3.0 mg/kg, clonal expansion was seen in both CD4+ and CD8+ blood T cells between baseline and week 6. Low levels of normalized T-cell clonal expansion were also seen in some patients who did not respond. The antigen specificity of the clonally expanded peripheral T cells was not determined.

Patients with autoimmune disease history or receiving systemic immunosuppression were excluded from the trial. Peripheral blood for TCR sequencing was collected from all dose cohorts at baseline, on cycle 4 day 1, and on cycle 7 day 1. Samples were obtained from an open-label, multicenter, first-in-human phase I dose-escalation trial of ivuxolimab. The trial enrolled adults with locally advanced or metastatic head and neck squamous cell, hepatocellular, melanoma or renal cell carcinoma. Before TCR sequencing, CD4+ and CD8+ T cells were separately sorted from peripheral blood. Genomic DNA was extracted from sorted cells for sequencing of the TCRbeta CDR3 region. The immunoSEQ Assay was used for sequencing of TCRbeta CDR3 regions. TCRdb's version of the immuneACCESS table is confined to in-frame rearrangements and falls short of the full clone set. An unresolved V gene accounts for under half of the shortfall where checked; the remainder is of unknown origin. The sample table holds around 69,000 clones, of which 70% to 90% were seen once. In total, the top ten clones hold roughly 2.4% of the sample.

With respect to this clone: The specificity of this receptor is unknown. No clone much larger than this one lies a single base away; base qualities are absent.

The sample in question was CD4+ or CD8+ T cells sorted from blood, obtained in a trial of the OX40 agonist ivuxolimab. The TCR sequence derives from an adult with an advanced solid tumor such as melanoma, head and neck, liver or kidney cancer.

The CDR3 region has the sequence CASRDDSRKVFF. The nucleotide sequence is TGTGCCAGCAGAGACGACAGCCGAAAGGTGTTTTTT. This chain is built from TRBV28 and TRBJ1-4, and the D gene may be TRBD1, 5 bases matching. The germline ends are 17 bases apart after V is trimmed by 6 bases and J by 15 bases. In the germline V gene, CDR1 corresponds to MDHEN and CDR2 to SYDVKM. The CDR3 covers 12 residues, taking in both the cysteine and the phenylalanine. Solely the CDR3 DNA is kept, with 36 bases framed from the first base.